A single sample gave rise to the 28 T cell receptor beta chains below, sequenced in a study of blood T cell repertoires in COVID-19. Generated by immunoSEQ multiplex PCR, the TCRdb table keeps only in-frame clones and is missing some. The data hold about 84,000 clones, with about 83% observed a single time. The source material was peripheral blood. Receptors were obtained from an elderly man with active or convalescent COVID-19.

The J gene is TRBJ2-7, the V gene TRBV6-2 or TRBV6-3; D may be TRBD2 (6 bases). V was clipped by 2 bases and J by 2 bases, with 16 bases between them. The germline V gene has CDR1 MNHEY and CDR2 SVGEGT. The CDR3 totals 16 residues. CDR3 residues: CASSYAAIAETYEQYF. The DNA for the CDR3 is TGTGCCAGCAGTTACGCGGCGATAGCGGAAACCTACGAGCAGTACTTC.

The gene calls are TRBV4-1 and TRBJ2-1, with 11 bases lining up with TRBD2. The CDR3 consists of 17 residues. Germline CDR1 MGHRA, CDR2 YSYEKL. V was clipped by 1 base and J by 0 bases; unmatched bases: 2. CDR3 in amino acids: CASSQGLAGSSYNEQFF. The CDR3 DNA is TGCGCCAGCAGCCAAGGACTAGCGGGGAGCTCCTACAATGAGCAGTTCTTC.

The chain recombines TRBV4-3 with TRBJ2-3; 11 bases line up with TRBD2. Looked up from germline, CDR1 is LGHNA and CDR2 is YSLEER. The CDR3 loop spans 19 amino acids. V shed 0 bases, J shed 2 bases, and the junction held 10 bases outside the gene matches. CDR3 residues: CASSQDTGTSGILTDTQYF. CDR3 bases: TGCGCCAGCAGCCAAGACACGGGGACTAGCGGAATTCTCACAGATACGCAGTATTTT.

The sample holds one count of this clone. The chain employs TRBV21-1 and TRBJ2-7; the table's D call TRBD1 went unverified against the DNA. TRBV21-1 has pseudogene status. This CDR3 contains 15 residues. CDR3 sequence (DNA): TGTGCCAGCAGCAAAGGTTACGGACACCCCTACGAGCAGTACTTC. The encoded protein is CASSKGYGHPYEQYF.

The V call is TRBV25-1, the J call TRBJ1-2, with D perhaps matching TRBD1 (6 bases). V was pared by 4 bases and J by 4 bases, with 16 bases between. This CDR3 contains 15 residues. Germline V lookup: CDR1 MGHDK, CDR2 SYGVNS. The DNA of the CDR3 is TGTGCCAGCAGTGCACCCACAGGGTCGAGCTATGGCTACACCTTC. This codes for CASSAPTGSSYGYTF.

This clone was recorded a few times. The V call is TRBV28, the J call TRBJ2-2; D ambiguous. CDR1 and CDR2 (germline): MDHEN, SYDVKM. V lost 4 bases to trimming and J lost 7 bases, with 16 bases between them. The CDR3 has 15 residues. In DNA form, the CDR3 reads TGTGCCAGCAGTTCCGGGTCCTACGGTGGCGGGGAGCTGTTTTTT. Translated: CASSSGSYGGGELFF.

The chain combines TRBV5-1 with TRBJ1-5; D is undetermined. V was cut by 0 bases and J by 1 base, with 5 bases left in between. The CDR3 is 14 residues long. Germline CDR1 reads SGHRS; CDR2 reads YFSETQ. Here the CDR3 reads CASSLDSSNQPQHF. The CDR3 nucleotides are TGCGCCAGCAGCTTGGATAGCAGCAATCAGCCCCAGCATTTT.

The rearrangement uses TRBV25-1 and TRBJ1-1; D is uncertain. V was pared by 0 bases and J by 1 base, with 12 bases between. CDR1 is MGHDK, CDR2 SYGVNS, per germline. The CDR3 has 16 amino acids. The CDR3 spells CASSEYIPPGNTEAFF. The CDR3 nucleotides read TGTGCCAGCAGTGAATATATTCCCCCCGGGAACACTGAAGCTTTCTTT. The whole variable domain, filled in from reference TRBV25-1 and TRBJ1-1, reads EADIYQTPRYLVIGTGKKITLECSQTMGHDKMYWYQQDPGMELHLIHYSYGVNSTEKGDLSSESTVSRIRTEHFPLTLESARPSHTSQYLCASSEYIPPGNTEAFFGQGTRLTVV.

The V and J genes are TRBV19 and TRBJ2-1, with 9 bases fitting TRBD2. The CDR3 spans 17 residues. After removal of 0 bases from V and 2 bases from J, the junction contained 5 bases not matched to a gene. Germline V lookup: CDR1 LNHDA, CDR2 SQIVND (reference sequence). CDR3 DNA sequence: TGTGCCAGTAGTATAGATTCGGCGGGGGGGACCTACAATGAGCAGTTCTTC. This translates into CASSIDSAGGTYNEQFF. Full variable domain (missing parts from reference TRBV19 and TRBJ2-1): DGGITQSPKYLFRKEGQNVTLSCEQNLNHDAMYWYRQDPGQGLRLIYYSQIVNDFQKGDIAEGYSVSREKKESFPLTVTSAQKNPTAFYLCASSIDSAGGTYNEQFFGPGTRLTVL.

This chain links TRBV19 with TRBJ1-4, with D uncertain. Germline CDR1 and CDR2: LNHDA and SQIVND (reference sequence). CDR3 length: 15 residues. V lost 7 bases to trimming and J lost 0 bases, with 12 bases between them. In DNA form, the CDR3 reads TGTGCCAGTACCTCTCTCCAGGCAACTAATGAAAAACTGTTTTTT. Its protein product is CASTSLQATNEKLFF.

This chain connects TRBV3-1 (or the pseudogene TRBV3-2) to TRBJ1-4, with no clear D. V was clipped by 4 bases and J by 8 bases, with 11 bases between them. CDR3 length: 13 amino acids. Per germline, CDR1 LGHDT and CDR2 YNNKEL (reference sequence). The CDR3: CASSPAGWEKLFF. CDR3 DNA: TGTGCCAGCAGCCCCGCGGGGTGGGAAAAACTGTTTTTT.

The rearrangement uses TRBV7-2 and TRBJ2-2; no clear D gene. The V gene lost 7 bases and the J gene lost 4 bases, with 13 bases spanning the gap. The germline V gene has CDR1 SGHTA and CDR2 FQGNSA. The CDR3 is 14 amino acids. DNA of the CDR3: TGTGCCAGCACCCCCAATGGCTTCACCGGGGAGCTGTTTTTT. Protein: CASTPNGFTGELFF. The whole variable domain, filled in from reference TRBV7-2 and TRBJ2-2, reads GAGVSQSPSNKVTEKGKDVELRCDPISGHTALYWYRQSLGQGLEFLIYFQGNSAPDKSGLPSDRFSAERTGGSVSTLTIQRTQQEDSAVYLCASTPNGFTGELFFGEGSRLTVL.

Points on this clone: Other DNA sequences of this sample code for an identical CDR3. This rearrangement joins TRBV29-1 to TRBJ2-5, with D maybe TRBD2 (5 bases). CDR1 SQVTM and CDR2 ANQGSEA come from the germline V gene. CDR3 length equals 12 residues. V was pared by 6 bases and J by 2 bases, with 10 bases between. CDR3 sequence reads: CSVGGSQETQYF. The DNA for the CDR3 is TGCAGCGTCGGAGGATCACAAGAGACCCAGTACTTC.

Only one count was recorded for this clone. The V call is TRBV9, the J call TRBJ2-1; D is perhaps TRBD2 (6 bases). The CDR3 totals 16 residues. Trimming took 4 bases from V and 3 from J, leaving 17 bases between them. CDR1 is SGDLS, CDR2 YYNGEE, per germline. This CDR3 reads CASSPRVWGVYNEQFF. In DNA, the CDR3 is TGTGCCAGCAGCCCTAGGGTGTGGGGGGTCTACAATGAGCAGTTCTTC.

V is TRBV11-2 and J is TRBJ1-2; 7 bases are shared with TRBD1. Per the germline V gene, CDR1 is SGHAT and CDR2 is FQNNGV. This CDR3 spans 14 amino acids. V trimming: 5 bases; J trimming: 5 bases; junction bases outside the gene matches: 8. The CDR3 coding sequence is TGTGCCAGCAGCCTTGACAGGGTGGTATATGGCTACACCTTC. Translating gives CASSLDRVVYGYTF. Filled out from reference TRBV11-2 and TRBJ1-2, the complete variable domain reads EAGVAQSPRYKIIEKRQSVAFWCNPISGHATLYWYQQILGQGPKLLIQFQNNGVVDDSQLPKDRFSAERLKGVDSTLKIQPAKLEDSAVYLCASSLDRVVYGYTFGSGTRLTVV.

This chain links TRBV7-2 with TRBJ2-1; D is perhaps TRBD1 (6 bases). V shed 1 base and J shed 8 bases, with 9 bases lying between them. CDR3 length: 13 amino acids. The germline CDR1 and CDR2 sequences are SGHTA and FQGNSA. The CDR3 sequence is CASSLVGGDEQFF. The CDR3, as DNA: TGTGCCAGCAGCTTAGTAGGGGGTGATGAGCAGTTCTTC.

The chain links TRBV19 to TRBJ1-4; D might be TRBD1 (5 bases). Trimming took 8 bases from V and 1 from J, leaving 11 bases between them. The CDR3 sequence is 14 residues long. Germline V gene data show CDR1 as LNHDA and CDR2 as SQIVND (reference sequence). CDR3 nucleotide sequence: TGTGCCAGTTTTCCAGGGCAAACTAATGAAAAACTGTTTTTT. It encodes CASFPGQTNEKLFF.

This chain uses TRBV5-3 with TRBJ1-2, with D uncertain. TRBV5-3 is identified as an open reading frame with a role that is uncertain. The CDR3 loop spans 12 amino acids. V was clipped by 2 bases and J by 4 bases, with 6 bases between them. CDR3 bases: TGTGCCAGAAGCTTCGCGGGCTATGGCTACACCTTC. It encodes CARSFAGYGYTF.

The chain uses TRBV5-5 and TRBJ1-1; D is ambiguous. The CDR3 loop spans 14 amino acids. In germline, CDR1 is SGHKS, CDR2 YYEKEE (reference sequence). V shed 4 bases and J shed 1 base, with 11 bases lying between them. CDR3 bases: TGTGCCAGCAGCCTCTTATCGGGGAACACTGAAGCTTTCTTT. Its translation: CASSLLSGNTEAFF.

The chain recombines TRBV10-3 with TRBJ2-5; D uncertain. Germline CDR1 and CDR2: ENHRY and SYGVKD. V was cut by 4 bases and J by 5 bases, with 17 bases left in between. There are 15 residues in the CDR3. The CDR3 loop is CAISVTSGTGETQYF. The CDR3 region has the DNA TGTGCCATCAGTGTCACCTCGGGTACGGGTGAGACCCAGTACTTC.

The chain employs TRBV28 and TRBJ2-2, with 11 bases lining up with TRBD2. Germline lookup yields CDR1 MDHEN and CDR2 SYDVKM. V gave up 4 bases and J gave up 0 bases; unmatched junction bases: 4. The CDR3 contains 17 residues. The CDR3 sequence is CASSSPSGGSNTGELFF. The CDR3 bases are TGTGCCAGCAGTTCGCCTAGCGGGGGGTCGAACACCGGGGAGCTGTTTTTT.

The rearrangement joins TRBV30 to TRBJ1-5; D uncertain. The length of the CDR3 is 13 residues. Between the trimmed V and J ends, which lost 0 bases and 7 bases, there was a span of 10 bases. Per germline, CDR1 GTSNPN and CDR2 SVGIG (reference sequence). The DNA of the CDR3 is TGTGCCTGGAGTGTTCCGGGAGACCAGCCCCAGCATTTT. Translating it yields CAWSVPGDQPQHF.

This clone was seen ten or more times. This sequence joins TRBV18 and TRBJ2-3; 7 nucleotides agree with TRBD1. With 5 bases clipped from V and 8 bases from J, the junction kept 10 bases outside the gene matches. The CDR3 spans 14 residues. From germline, CDR1 is KGHSH and CDR2 LQKENI. This CDR3 reads CASSDGQVRGTQYF. The CDR3 nucleotides read TGTGCCAGCTCAGACGGACAGGTTCGGGGTACGCAGTATTTT.

A remark on this clone: Other DNA sequences in the same sample also yield this CDR3. The chain couples TRBV15 to TRBJ2-6; perhaps TRBD1 as D (6 bases). The ends were cut back, 0 bases at V and 4 bases at J, with 10 bases in the middle. Germline V CDR1 and CDR2: LNHNV, YYDKDF (reference sequence). The CDR3 runs 16 residues. CDR3 loop: CATSRDRGLGANVLTF. The CDR3 DNA reads TGTGCCACCAGCAGAGACAGGGGTTTGGGGGCCAACGTCCTGACTTTC.

This sequence joins TRBV7-9 and TRBJ2-3; 8 bases are a match to TRBD2. V was pared by 5 bases and J by 0 bases, with 10 bases of the junction left unmatched. Germline V CDR1 and CDR2: SEHNR, FQNEAQ (reference sequence). The CDR3 totals 17 residues. CDR3 nucleotides: TGTGCCAGCAGCCAGTGGGAACTAGCGGCAAGCACAGATACGCAGTATTTT. This translates into CASSQWELAASTDTQYF.

On this clone: Germline and junction disagree at one end, which may indicate a read error. The rearrangement uses TRBV7-3 and TRBJ1-1; TRBD1 agrees at 7 bases. The CDR3 length is 13 residues. From germline, CDR1 is SGHTA and CDR2 FQGTGA. The CDR3 nucleotides read TGTGCCAGCAGCATAACAGGGGACACTGAAGCTTTCTTT. Encoded protein: CASSITGDTEAFF. The full variable domain, in which reference TRBV7-3 and TRBJ1-1 provide the parts outside the CDR3, is GAGVSQTPSNKVTEKGKYVELRCDPISGHTALYWYRQSLGQGPEFLIYFQGTGAADDSGLPNDRFFAVRPEGSVSTLKIQRTERGDSAVYLCASSITGDTEAFFGQGTRLTVV.

This clone has just one count. The genes are TRBV28 and TRBJ2-7; 10 nucleotides agree with TRBD1. The length of the CDR3 is 15 residues. V lost 5 bases, J lost 7 bases, and 11 bases stayed unmatched. CDR1 MDHEN and CDR2 SYDVKM come from the germline V gene. CDR3: CASSPLPTGGTEQYF. The CDR3 DNA sequence: TGTGCCAGCAGTCCGCTTCCGACAGGGGGCACTGAGCAGTACTTC.

This sequence joins TRBV28 and TRBJ1-1; D gene uncertain. The CDR3 covers 12 residues. V was clipped by 0 bases and J by 10 bases, with 9 bases between them. Germline V gene data show CDR1 as MDHEN and CDR2 as SYDVKM. The CDR3 region is CASSLWARGAFF. In nucleotides, the CDR3 is TGTGCCAGCAGTTTATGGGCCCGGGGAGCTTTCTTT.